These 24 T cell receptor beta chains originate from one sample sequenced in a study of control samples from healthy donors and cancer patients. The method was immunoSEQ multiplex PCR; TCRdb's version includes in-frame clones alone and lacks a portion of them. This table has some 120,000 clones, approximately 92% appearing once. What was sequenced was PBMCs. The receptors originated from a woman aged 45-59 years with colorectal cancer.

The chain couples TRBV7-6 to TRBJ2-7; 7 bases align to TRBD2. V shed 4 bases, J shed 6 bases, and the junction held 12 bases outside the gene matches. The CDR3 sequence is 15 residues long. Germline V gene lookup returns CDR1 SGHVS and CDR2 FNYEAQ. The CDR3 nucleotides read TGTGCCAGCAGCTCTGGTCAGGCTAGCGGTGGCGAGCAGTACTTC. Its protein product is CASSSGQASGGEQYF.

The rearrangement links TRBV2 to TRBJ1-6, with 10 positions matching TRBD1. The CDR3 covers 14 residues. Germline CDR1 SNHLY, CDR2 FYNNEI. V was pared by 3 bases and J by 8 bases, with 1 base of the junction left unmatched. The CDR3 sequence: CASSEGQGYSPLHF. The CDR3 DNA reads TGTGCCAGCAGTGAGGGACAGGGGTATTCACCCCTCCACTTT.

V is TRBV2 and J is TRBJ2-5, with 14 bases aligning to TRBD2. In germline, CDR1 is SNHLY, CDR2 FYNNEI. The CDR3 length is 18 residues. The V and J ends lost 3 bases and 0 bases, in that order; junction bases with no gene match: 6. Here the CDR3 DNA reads TGTGCCAGCAGTGATAGGACTAGCGGGGGGACCGACCAAGAGACCCAGTACTTC. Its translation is CASSDRTSGGTDQETQYF.

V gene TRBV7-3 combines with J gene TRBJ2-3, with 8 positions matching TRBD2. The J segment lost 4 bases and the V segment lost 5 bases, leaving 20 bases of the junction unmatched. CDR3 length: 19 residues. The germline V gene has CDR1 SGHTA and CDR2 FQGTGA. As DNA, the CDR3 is TGTGCCAGCAGCCCCTTGGGTCTAGCCGGGACTAGTCTCGCAGATACGCAGTATTTT. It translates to CASSPLGLAGTSLADTQYF.

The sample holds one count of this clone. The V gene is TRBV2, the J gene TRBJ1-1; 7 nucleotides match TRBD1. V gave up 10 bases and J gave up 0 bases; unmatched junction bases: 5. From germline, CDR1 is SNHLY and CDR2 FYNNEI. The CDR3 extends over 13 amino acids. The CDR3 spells CAKGQEVNTEAFF. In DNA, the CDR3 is TGTGCCAAAGGACAGGAGGTGAACACTGAAGCTTTCTTT.

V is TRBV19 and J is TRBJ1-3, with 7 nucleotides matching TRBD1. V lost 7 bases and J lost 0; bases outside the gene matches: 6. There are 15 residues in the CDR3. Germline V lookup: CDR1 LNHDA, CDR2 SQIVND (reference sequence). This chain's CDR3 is CASITGTASGNTIYF. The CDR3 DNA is TGTGCCAGTATAACCGGGACAGCCTCTGGAAACACCATATATTTT.

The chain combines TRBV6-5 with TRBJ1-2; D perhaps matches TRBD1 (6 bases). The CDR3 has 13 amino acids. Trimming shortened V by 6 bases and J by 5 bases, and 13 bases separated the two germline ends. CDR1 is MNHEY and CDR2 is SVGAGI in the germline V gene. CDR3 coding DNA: TGTGCCAGCAGATCTCAGGGGTCGTATGGCTACACCTTC. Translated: CASRSQGSYGYTF.

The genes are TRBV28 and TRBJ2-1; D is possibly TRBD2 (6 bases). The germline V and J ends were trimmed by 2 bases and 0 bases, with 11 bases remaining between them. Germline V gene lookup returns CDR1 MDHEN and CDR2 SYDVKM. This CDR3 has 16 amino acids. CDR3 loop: CASSLGGISSYNEQFF. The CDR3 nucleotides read TGTGCCAGCAGTTTAGGCGGGATAAGCTCCTACAATGAGCAGTTCTTC.

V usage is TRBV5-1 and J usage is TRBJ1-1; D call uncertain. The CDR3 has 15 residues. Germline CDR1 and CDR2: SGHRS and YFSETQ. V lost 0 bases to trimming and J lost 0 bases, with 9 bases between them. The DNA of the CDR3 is TGCGCCAGCAGCTTGGGACCGTATATGAACACTGAAGCTTTCTTT. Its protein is CASSLGPYMNTEAFF.

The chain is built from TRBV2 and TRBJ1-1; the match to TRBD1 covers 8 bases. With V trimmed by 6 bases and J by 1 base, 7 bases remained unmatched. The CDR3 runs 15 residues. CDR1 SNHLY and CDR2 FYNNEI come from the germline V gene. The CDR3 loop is CASSPRTGWNTEAFF. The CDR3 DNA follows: TGTGCCAGCAGCCCGCGGACAGGGTGGAACACTGAAGCTTTCTTT.

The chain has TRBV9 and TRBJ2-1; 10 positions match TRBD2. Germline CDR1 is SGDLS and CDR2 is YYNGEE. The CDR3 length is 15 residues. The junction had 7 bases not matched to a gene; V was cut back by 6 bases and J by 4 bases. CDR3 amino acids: CASTTMGLAYNEQFF. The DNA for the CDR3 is TGTGCCAGCACCACTATGGGACTAGCGTACAATGAGCAGTTCTTC.

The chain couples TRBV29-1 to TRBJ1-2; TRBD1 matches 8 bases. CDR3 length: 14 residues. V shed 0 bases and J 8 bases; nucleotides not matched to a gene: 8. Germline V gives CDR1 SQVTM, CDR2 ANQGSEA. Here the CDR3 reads CSVEDRTGREGYTF. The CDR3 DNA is TGCAGCGTTGAAGATCGGACAGGGAGGGAAGGCTACACCTTC.

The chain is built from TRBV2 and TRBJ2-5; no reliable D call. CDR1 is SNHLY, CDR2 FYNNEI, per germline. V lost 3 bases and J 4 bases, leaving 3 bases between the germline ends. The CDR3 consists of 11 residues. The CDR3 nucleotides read TGTGCCAGCAGTGATATAGAGACCCAGTACTTC. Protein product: CASSDIETQYF.

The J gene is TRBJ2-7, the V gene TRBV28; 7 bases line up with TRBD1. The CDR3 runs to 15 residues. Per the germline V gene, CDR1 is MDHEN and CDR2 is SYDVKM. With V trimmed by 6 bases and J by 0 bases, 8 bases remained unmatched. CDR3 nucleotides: TGTGCCAGCAGCCAAGTAAGGACAGGCTCCTACGAGCAGTACTTC. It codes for CASSQVRTGSYEQYF.

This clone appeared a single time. The CDR3 here is CASSSTRGLAGVGETQYF. The CDR3 DNA is TGTGCCAGCAGTTCCACCCGGGGACTAGCGGGAGTTGGAGAGACCCAGTACTTC. J is TRBJ2-5 and V is TRBV27, with TRBD2 identical over 14 bases. V was pared by 4 bases and J by 4 bases, with 11 bases of the junction left unmatched. In germline, CDR1 is MNHEY, CDR2 SMNVEV (reference sequence). The CDR3 sequence is 18 residues long.

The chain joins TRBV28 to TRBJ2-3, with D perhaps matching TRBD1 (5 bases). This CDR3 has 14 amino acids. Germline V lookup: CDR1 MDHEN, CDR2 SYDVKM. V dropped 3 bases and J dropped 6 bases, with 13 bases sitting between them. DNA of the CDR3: TGTGCCAGCAGTTTGCCCCCAAAGGGGGATACGCAGTATTTT. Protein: CASSLPPKGDTQYF.

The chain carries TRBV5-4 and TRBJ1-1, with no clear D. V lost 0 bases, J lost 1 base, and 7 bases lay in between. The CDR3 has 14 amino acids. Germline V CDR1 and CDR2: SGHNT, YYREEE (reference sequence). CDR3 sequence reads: CASSLVQGNTEAFF. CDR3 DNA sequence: TGTGCCAGCAGCTTGGTTCAAGGGAACACTGAAGCTTTCTTT.

The CDR3 bases are TGCAGCGTCTCGGGGACTAGCGGCGGCACAGATACGCAGTATTTT. Translated, it gives CSVSGTSGGTDTQYF. This chain links TRBV29-1 with TRBJ2-3; 11 positions match TRBD2. V trimming: 6 bases; J trimming: 1 base; junction bases outside the gene matches: 6. Germline V gene lookup returns CDR1 SQVTM and CDR2 ANQGSEA. CDR3 length equals 15 residues.

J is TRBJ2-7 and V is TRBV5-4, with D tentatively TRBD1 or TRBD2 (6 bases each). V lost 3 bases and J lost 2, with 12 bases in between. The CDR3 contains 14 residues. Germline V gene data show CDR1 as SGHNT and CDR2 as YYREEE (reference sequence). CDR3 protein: CASSYRGLPYEQYF. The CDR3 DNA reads TGTGCCAGCAGCTATCGGGGGCTCCCCTACGAGCAGTACTTC.

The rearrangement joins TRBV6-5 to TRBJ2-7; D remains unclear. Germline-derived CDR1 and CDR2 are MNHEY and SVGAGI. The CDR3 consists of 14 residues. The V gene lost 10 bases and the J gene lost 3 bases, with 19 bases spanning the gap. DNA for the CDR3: TGTGCCACGACACCCCTCGGACCCTACTACGAGCAGTACTTC. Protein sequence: CATTPLGPYYEQYF.

This chain's CDR3 is CASSPRGRWDTEAFF. CDR3 sequence (DNA): TGTGCCAGCTCACCCAGGGGTCGATGGGACACTGAAGCTTTCTTT. The J gene is TRBJ1-1, the V gene TRBV18, with D possibly being TRBD1 (6 bases). The CDR3 loop spans 15 amino acids. Germline CDR1 reads KGHSH; CDR2 reads LQKENI. Trimming removed 3 bases from V and 3 bases from J, with 14 bases in between.

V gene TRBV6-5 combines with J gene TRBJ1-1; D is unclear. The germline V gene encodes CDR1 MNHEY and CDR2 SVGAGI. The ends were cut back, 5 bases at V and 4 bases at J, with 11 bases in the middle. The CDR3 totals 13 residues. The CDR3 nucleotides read TGTGCCAGCAGTCGAAAATACAGCACTGAAGCTTTCTTT. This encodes CASSRKYSTEAFF.

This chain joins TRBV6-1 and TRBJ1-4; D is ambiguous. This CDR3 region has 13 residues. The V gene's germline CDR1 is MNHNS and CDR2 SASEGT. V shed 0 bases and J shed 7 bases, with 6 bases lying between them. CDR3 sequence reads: CASSEAGSEKLFF. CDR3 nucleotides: TGTGCCAGCAGTGAAGCAGGGAGTGAAAAACTGTTTTTT.

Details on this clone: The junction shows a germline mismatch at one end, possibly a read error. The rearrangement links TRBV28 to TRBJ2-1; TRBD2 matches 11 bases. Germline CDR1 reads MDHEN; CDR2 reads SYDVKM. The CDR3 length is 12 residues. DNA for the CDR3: TGTGCCACCACTAGCGGGAGCGCTAGGTCGCTCTTC. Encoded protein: CATTSGSARSLF. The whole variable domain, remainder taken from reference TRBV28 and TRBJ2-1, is DVKVTQSSRYLVKRTGEKVFLECVQDMDHENMFWYRQDPGLGLRLIYFSYDVKMKEKGDIPEGYSVSREKKERFSLILESASTNQTSMYLCATTSGSARSLFGPGTRLTVL.